Here is one T cell receptor (beta chain) with its context. The data originate from a study of shared clonotypes between healthy human individuals. This CDR3 spans 12 amino acids. Trimming took 4 bases from V and 4 from J, leaving 9 bases between them. Germline V gives CDR1 SGHDT, CDR2 YYEEEE. Some 27,000 T cell genomes, or around 200 ng DNA, went into the sorted-subset replicate PCRs. Sequenced by immunoSEQ multiplex PCR; TCRdb stores in-frame clones only, minus some. The sample lists approximately 2.5 million clones, approximately 92% occurring once. The chain joins TRBV5-6 to TRBJ2-7; possible D gene TRBD1, 6 bases. The TCR originated in a man younger than 35 in good health. Source material: naive CD4+ T cells sorted from blood. Subset described: CD45RA+ positively selected. The CDR3 DNA reads TGTGCCAGCAGCCGGACAGAATACGAGCAGTACTTC. Translated, it gives CASSRTEYEQYF.